These T cell receptor beta chains were read from a single sample in a study of T cell responses to AZD1222 COVID-19 vaccine. Produced via immunoSEQ multiplex PCR; TCRdb's table is partial and in-frame only. Here the sample spans about 96,000 clones, about 90% being singletons. The material was peripheral blood, obtained on day 0 of AZD1222 vaccination. The receptor set was obtained from an adult in good health. Each CDR3 is given with its conserved first and last residue. Fields, in order: clone size, D gene, V gene, J gene, CDR3 DNA, CDR3 protein. D genes are given only for firm matches. The listing skips clone size in some rows; elsewhere it reads once, few, many or a size class.

abundance: -; d_gene: -; v_gene: TRBV28; j_gene: TRBJ2-5; CDR3nt: TGTGCCAGCAGCCGAGCGTACCAAGAGACCCAGTACTTC; CDR3aa: CASSRAYQETQYF
abundance: -; d_gene: -; v_gene: TRBV13; j_gene: TRBJ2-1; CDR3nt: TGTGCCAGCAGCGTTCCGGGACGGGAGAATGAGCAGTTCTTC; CDR3aa: CASSVPGRENEQFF
abundance: once; d_gene: TRBD1; v_gene: TRBV7-3; j_gene: TRBJ2-1; CDR3nt: TGTGCCAGCAGCTTAGACCGACAGGGGCGCAGGGGGTCCTACAATGAGCAGTTCTTC; CDR3aa: CASSLDRQGRRGSYNEQFF
abundance: -; d_gene: -; v_gene: TRBV28; j_gene: TRBJ1-1; CDR3nt: TGTGCCAGCAGTCCCCTCTATGGAGGGATGAACACTGAAGCTTTCTTT; CDR3aa: CASSPLYGGMNTEAFF
abundance: -; d_gene: TRBD1; v_gene: TRBV6-5; j_gene: TRBJ2-7; CDR3nt: TGTGCCAGCGATGCTACGACAGGGGGCTACGAGCAGTACTTC; CDR3aa: CASDATTGGYEQYF
abundance: -; d_gene: -; v_gene: TRBV19; j_gene: TRBJ2-5; CDR3nt: TGTGCCAGTAGTACCGGTGGCAGGGGTTTTTTAGAGACCCAGTACTTC; CDR3aa: CASSTGGRGFLETQYF
abundance: -; d_gene: -; v_gene: TRBV7-2; j_gene: TRBJ2-1; CDR3nt: TGTGCCAGCAGCTTAGTACTGGGGGTGGACTACAATGAGCAGTTCTTC; CDR3aa: CASSLVLGVDYNEQFF
abundance: -; d_gene: -; v_gene: TRBV19; j_gene: TRBJ1-5; CDR3nt: TGTGCCAGTAGTATGATGGGGGGCTTAGGGCAGCCCCAGCATTTT; CDR3aa: CASSMMGGLGQPQHF
abundance: -; d_gene: -; v_gene: TRBV11-3; j_gene: TRBJ2-5; CDR3nt: TGTGCCAGCAGCCCGACGGGGGAGGAAGAGACCCAGTACTTC; CDR3aa: CASSPTGEEETQYF
abundance: -; d_gene: -; v_gene: TRBV27; j_gene: TRBJ2-7; CDR3nt: TGTGCCAGCAGTCCTGACATATTCTACGAGCAGTACTTC; CDR3aa: CASSPDIFYEQYF
abundance: once; d_gene: -; v_gene: TRBV28; j_gene: TRBJ2-6; CDR3nt: TGTGCCAGCAGTATCCAACACCCCTCTGGGGCCAACGTCCTGACTTTC; CDR3aa: CASSIQHPSGANVLTF
abundance: -; d_gene: -; v_gene: TRBV6-2/TRBV6-3; j_gene: TRBJ2-7; CDR3nt: TGTGCCAGCAGTCCGTTGACAGGCTACGAGCAGTACTTC; CDR3aa: CASSPLTGYEQYF
abundance: -; d_gene: TRBD2; v_gene: TRBV7-2; j_gene: TRBJ2-1; CDR3nt: TGTGCCAGCAGCTCAGCCGGGACTAGATCATGGAATGAGCAGTTCTTC; CDR3aa: CASSSAGTRSWNEQFF
abundance: -; d_gene: -; v_gene: TRBV30; j_gene: TRBJ2-7; CDR3nt: TGTGCCTGGAGTGGCGGGACCACCGAGCAGTACTTC; CDR3aa: CAWSGGTTEQYF
abundance: -; d_gene: -; v_gene: TRBV21-1; j_gene: TRBJ2-7; CDR3nt: TGTGCCAGCAGCAATCAGCGGGGGCAAACCTACGAGCAGTACTTC; CDR3aa: CASSNQRGQTYEQYF
abundance: -; d_gene: -; v_gene: TRBV3-1/TRBV3-2; j_gene: TRBJ2-7; CDR3nt: TGTGCCAGCAGCCCCCGGGGGCAGGGCGAGCAGTACTTC; CDR3aa: CASSPRGQGEQYF
abundance: -; d_gene: TRBD2; v_gene: TRBV9; j_gene: TRBJ2-1; CDR3nt: TGTGCCAGCAGCGTAATAGCGGGGGATTACAATGAGCAGTTCTTC; CDR3aa: CASSVIAGDYNEQFF
abundance: -; d_gene: TRBD2; v_gene: TRBV11-2; j_gene: TRBJ2-7; CDR3nt: TGTGCCAGCAGACCAACTAGCGGGAGGGCCGGAGAGCAGTACTTC; CDR3aa: CASRPTSGRAGEQYF
abundance: -; d_gene: -; v_gene: TRBV30; j_gene: TRBJ1-4; CDR3nt: TGTGCCTGGAGTCAACCGGCCTGGCGTAATGAAAAACTGTTTTTT; CDR3aa: CAWSQPAWRNEKLFF
abundance: -; d_gene: -; v_gene: TRBV4-3; j_gene: TRBJ1-6; CDR3nt: TGCGCCAGCAGCCAAGACAGGAGCTCCTATAATTCACCCCTCCACTTT; CDR3aa: CASSQDRSSYNSPLHF
abundance: -; d_gene: TRBD1; v_gene: TRBV19; j_gene: TRBJ2-4; CDR3nt: TGTGCCAGTAGTAACCCCCAGACAGGGATGAACATTCAGTACTTC; CDR3aa: CASSNPQTGMNIQYF
abundance: -; d_gene: -; v_gene: TRBV30; j_gene: TRBJ2-6; CDR3nt: TGTGCCTGTACATCTGGTCCGAGGGGGGCCAACGTCCTGACTTTC; CDR3aa: CACTSGPRGANVLTF
abundance: medium-sized; d_gene: TRBD1; v_gene: TRBV5-5; j_gene: TRBJ1-1; CDR3nt: TGTGCCAGCAGCCAAGAGGGACAGGGGAGGTGCACTGAAGCTTTCTTT; CDR3aa: CASSQEGQGRCTEAFF
abundance: -; d_gene: TRBD2; v_gene: TRBV5-4; j_gene: TRBJ2-1; CDR3nt: TGTGCCAGCAGCTTAAGGACTAGTGGGGATGAGCAGTTCTTC; CDR3aa: CASSLRTSGDEQFF
abundance: -; d_gene: -; v_gene: TRBV5-1; j_gene: TRBJ2-1; CDR3nt: TGCGCCAGCAGCCCCGAGAGTGAGCAGTTCTTC; CDR3aa: CASSPESEQFF
abundance: -; d_gene: -; v_gene: TRBV28; j_gene: TRBJ1-3; CDR3nt: TGTGCCAGCACCGACTCGGGGGTTGGAAACACCATATATTTT; CDR3aa: CASTDSGVGNTIYF
abundance: -; d_gene: -; v_gene: TRBV19; j_gene: TRBJ2-7; CDR3nt: TGTGCCAGTTCTGAACAGGGCCAACTCTCCTACGAGCAGTACTTC; CDR3aa: CASSEQGQLSYEQYF
abundance: -; d_gene: -; v_gene: TRBV10-1; j_gene: TRBJ2-1; CDR3nt: TGCGCCAGCTTGAAGCTGTCCTACAATGAGCAGTTCTTC; CDR3aa: CASLKLSYNEQFF
abundance: -; d_gene: -; v_gene: TRBV30; j_gene: TRBJ1-3; CDR3nt: TGTGCCTGGAGTCCTCTCGCCTGGGCAGCTGGAAACACCATATATTTT; CDR3aa: CAWSPLAWAAGNTIYF
abundance: -; d_gene: -; v_gene: TRBV3-1/TRBV3-2; j_gene: TRBJ1-1; CDR3nt: TGTGCCAGCAGCCGCCCGACAGCGAACACTGAAGCTTTCTTT; CDR3aa: CASSRPTANTEAFF
abundance: -; d_gene: -; v_gene: TRBV5-4; j_gene: TRBJ2-7; CDR3nt: TGTGCCAGCAGCTTGGCAGGGCTCTCCTACGAGCAGTACTTC; CDR3aa: CASSLAGLSYEQYF
abundance: -; d_gene: -; v_gene: TRBV18; j_gene: TRBJ2-1; CDR3nt: TGTGCCAGCTCACCTGTGGGGAATGAGCAGTTCTTC; CDR3aa: CASSPVGNEQFF
abundance: -; d_gene: -; v_gene: TRBV10-3; j_gene: TRBJ1-2; CDR3nt: TGTGCCATCCCCCGGGAGGGAACTAACTATGGCTACACCTTC; CDR3aa: CAIPREGTNYGYTF
abundance: -; d_gene: TRBD1; v_gene: TRBV6-5; j_gene: TRBJ1-1; CDR3nt: TGTGCCAGCAGAACCGGACAGGCGGTGAACACTGAAGCTTTCTTT; CDR3aa: CASRTGQAVNTEAFF
abundance: once; d_gene: TRBD1; v_gene: TRBV6-5; j_gene: TRBJ2-7; CDR3nt: TGTGCCAGCAGCCAACGTAGGACAGGGGGCGACGAGCAGTACTTC; CDR3aa: CASSQRRTGGDEQYF
abundance: -; d_gene: -; v_gene: TRBV19; j_gene: TRBJ1-3; CDR3nt: TGTGCCACCATAACCCCTTTCCCAGGAAACACCATATATTTT; CDR3aa: CATITPFPGNTIYF
abundance: -; d_gene: -; v_gene: TRBV30; j_gene: TRBJ2-3; CDR3nt: TGTGCCTGGAGTGTATCCTTAAGCACAGATACGCAGTATTTT; CDR3aa: CAWSVSLSTDTQYF
abundance: -; d_gene: -; v_gene: TRBV29-1; j_gene: TRBJ2-2; CDR3nt: TGCAGCGTTGTTTCCCAGCAGAACACCGGGGAGCTGTTTTTT; CDR3aa: CSVVSQQNTGELFF
abundance: -; d_gene: TRBD1; v_gene: TRBV6-2/TRBV6-3; j_gene: TRBJ1-6; CDR3nt: TGTGCCAGCAGCCCGGACAGGGACTTTACTTCACCCCTCCACTTT; CDR3aa: CASSPDRDFTSPLHF
abundance: -; d_gene: TRBD1; v_gene: TRBV7-2; j_gene: TRBJ1-5; CDR3nt: TGTGCCAGCAGCACTCAAGCCGCGACAGGGGGTCAGCCCCAGCATTTT; CDR3aa: CASSTQAATGGQPQHF
abundance: -; d_gene: TRBD1; v_gene: TRBV28; j_gene: TRBJ1-1; CDR3nt: TGTGCCAGCAGTTTACGGACAGGGGGAACTGAAGCTTTCTTT; CDR3aa: CASSLRTGGTEAFF